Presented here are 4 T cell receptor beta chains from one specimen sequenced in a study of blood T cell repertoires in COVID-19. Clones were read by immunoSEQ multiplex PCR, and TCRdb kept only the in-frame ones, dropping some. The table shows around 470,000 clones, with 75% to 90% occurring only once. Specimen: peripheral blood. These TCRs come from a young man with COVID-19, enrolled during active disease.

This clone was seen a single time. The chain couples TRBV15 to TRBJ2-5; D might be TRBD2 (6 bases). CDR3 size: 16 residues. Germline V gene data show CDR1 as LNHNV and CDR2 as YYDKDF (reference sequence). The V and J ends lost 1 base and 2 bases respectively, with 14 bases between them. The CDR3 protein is CATSRAGTGEQETQYF. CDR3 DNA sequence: TGTGCCACCAGCAGAGCTGGGACGGGGGAACAAGAGACCCAGTACTTC.

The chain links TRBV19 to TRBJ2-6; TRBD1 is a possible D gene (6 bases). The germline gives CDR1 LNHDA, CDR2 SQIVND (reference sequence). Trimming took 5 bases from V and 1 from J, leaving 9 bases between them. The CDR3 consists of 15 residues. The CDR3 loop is CASSLGQSGANVLTF. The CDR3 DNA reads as TGTGCCAGTAGTTTGGGACAATCTGGGGCCAACGTCCTGACTTTC. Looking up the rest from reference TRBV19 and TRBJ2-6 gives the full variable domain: DGGITQSPKYLFRKEGQNVTLSCEQNLNHDAMYWYRQDPGQGLRLIYYSQIVNDFQKGDIAEGYSVSREKKESFPLTVTSAQKNPTAFYLCASSLGQSGANVLTFGAGSRLTVL.

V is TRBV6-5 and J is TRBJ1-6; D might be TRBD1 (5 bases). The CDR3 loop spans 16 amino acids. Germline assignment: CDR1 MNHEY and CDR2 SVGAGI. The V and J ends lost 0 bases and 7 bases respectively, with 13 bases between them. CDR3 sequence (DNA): TGTGCCAGCAGTTACTCGAATCAGGGTCGAAATTCACCCCTCCACTTT. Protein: CASSYSNQGRNSPLHF.

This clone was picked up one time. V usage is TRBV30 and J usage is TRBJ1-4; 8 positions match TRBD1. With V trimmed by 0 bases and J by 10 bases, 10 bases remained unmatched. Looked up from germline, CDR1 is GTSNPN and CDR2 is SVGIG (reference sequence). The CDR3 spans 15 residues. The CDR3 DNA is TGTGCCTGGAGTGTACATGAGACAGGGGACGGAAAACTGTTTTTT. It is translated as CAWSVHETGDGKLFF.